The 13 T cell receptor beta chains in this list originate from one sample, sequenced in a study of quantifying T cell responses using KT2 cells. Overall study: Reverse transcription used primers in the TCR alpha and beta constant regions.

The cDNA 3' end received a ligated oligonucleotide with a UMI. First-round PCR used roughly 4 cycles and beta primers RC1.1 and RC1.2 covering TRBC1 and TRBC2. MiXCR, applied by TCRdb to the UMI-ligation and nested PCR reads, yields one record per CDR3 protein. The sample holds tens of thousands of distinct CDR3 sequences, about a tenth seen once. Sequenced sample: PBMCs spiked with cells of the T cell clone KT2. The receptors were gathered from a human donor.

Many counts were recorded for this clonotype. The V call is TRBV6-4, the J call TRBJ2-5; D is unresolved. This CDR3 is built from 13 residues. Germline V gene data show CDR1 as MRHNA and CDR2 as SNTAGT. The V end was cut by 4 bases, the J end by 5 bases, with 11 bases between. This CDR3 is CASSGNMGETQYF. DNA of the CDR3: TGTGCCAGCAGTGGCAACATGGGGGAGACCCAGTACTTC.

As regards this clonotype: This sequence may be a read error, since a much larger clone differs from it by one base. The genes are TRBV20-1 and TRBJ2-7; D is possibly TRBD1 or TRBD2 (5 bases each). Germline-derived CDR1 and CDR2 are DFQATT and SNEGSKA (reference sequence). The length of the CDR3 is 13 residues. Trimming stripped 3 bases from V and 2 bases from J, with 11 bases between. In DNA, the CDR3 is TGCAGTGCTAGTGGGGACCACGCCTACGAGCAGTACTTC. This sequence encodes CSASGDHAYEQYF.

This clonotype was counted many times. CDR3 sequence reads: CSASGGAPDTQYF. CDR3 in DNA: TGCAGTGCTAGCGGGGGGGCACCTGATACGCAGTATTTT. This chain joins TRBV20-1 and TRBJ2-3; TRBD2 matches 8 bases. V gave up 3 bases and J gave up 6 bases; unmatched junction bases: 5. This CDR3 region has 13 residues. Germline values: CDR1 DFQATT, CDR2 SNEGSKA (reference sequence).

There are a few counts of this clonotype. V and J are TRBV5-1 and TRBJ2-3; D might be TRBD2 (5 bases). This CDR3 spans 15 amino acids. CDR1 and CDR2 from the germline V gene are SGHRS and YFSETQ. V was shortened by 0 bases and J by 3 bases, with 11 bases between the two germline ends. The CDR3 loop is CASSLEGGGTDTQYF. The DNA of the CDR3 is TGCGCCAGCAGCTTGGAAGGAGGAGGAACAGATACGCAGTATTTT.

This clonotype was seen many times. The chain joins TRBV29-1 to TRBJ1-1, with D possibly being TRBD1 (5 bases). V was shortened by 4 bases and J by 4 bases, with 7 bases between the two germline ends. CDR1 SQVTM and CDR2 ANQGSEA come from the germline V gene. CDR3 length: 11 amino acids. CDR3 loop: CSVARGTEAFF. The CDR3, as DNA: TGCAGCGTTGCTAGGGGCACTGAAGCTTTCTTT.

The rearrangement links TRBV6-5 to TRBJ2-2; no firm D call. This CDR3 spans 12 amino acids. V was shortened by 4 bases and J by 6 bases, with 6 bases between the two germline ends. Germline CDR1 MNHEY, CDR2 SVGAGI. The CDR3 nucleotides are TGTGCCAGCAGTTTCAGTGCCGGGGAGCTGTTTTTT. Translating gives CASSFSAGELFF.

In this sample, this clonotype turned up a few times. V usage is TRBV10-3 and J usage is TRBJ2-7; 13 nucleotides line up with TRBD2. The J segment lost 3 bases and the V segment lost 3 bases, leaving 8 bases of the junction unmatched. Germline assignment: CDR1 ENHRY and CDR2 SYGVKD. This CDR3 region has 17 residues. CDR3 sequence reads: CAISDHGLAGANYEQYF. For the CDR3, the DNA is TGTGCCATCAGTGACCACGGACTAGCGGGAGCGAACTACGAGCAGTACTTC.

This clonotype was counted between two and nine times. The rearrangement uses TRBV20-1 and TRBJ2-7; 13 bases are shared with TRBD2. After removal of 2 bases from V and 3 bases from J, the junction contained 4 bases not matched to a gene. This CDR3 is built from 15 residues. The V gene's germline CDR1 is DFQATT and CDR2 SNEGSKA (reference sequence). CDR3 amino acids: CSARYGTSGIYEQYF. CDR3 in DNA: TGCAGTGCTAGATACGGGACTAGCGGGATCTACGAGCAGTACTTC.

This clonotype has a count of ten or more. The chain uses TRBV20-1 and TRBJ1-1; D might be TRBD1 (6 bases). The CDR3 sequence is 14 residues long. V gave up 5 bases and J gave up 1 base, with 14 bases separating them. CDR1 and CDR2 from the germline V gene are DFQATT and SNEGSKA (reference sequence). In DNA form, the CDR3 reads TGCAGTGCTCCTCAGGACAGTCAGAACACTGAAGCTTTCTTT. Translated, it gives CSAPQDSQNTEAFF.

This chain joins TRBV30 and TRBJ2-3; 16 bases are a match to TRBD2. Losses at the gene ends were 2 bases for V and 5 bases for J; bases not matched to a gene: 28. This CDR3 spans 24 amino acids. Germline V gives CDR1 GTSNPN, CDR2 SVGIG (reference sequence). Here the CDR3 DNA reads TGTGCCTGGAGTCCGCCGGGGAAAACCTTTTTCGGGACTAGCGGGGGGGCTCGAGGAGATACGCAGTATTTT. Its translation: CAWSPPGKTFFGTSGGARGDTQYF.

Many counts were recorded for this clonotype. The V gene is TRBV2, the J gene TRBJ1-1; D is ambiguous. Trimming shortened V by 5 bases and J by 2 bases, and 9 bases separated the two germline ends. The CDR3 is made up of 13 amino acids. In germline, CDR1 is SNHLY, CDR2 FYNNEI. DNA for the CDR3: TGTGCCAGCAGTCCAAGGGTAAACACTGAAGCTTTCTTT. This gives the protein CASSPRVNTEAFF.

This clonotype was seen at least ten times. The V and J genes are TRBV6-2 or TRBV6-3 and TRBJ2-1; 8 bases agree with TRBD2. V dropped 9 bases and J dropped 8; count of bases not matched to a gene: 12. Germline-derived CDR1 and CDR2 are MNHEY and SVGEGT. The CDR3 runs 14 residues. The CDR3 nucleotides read TGTGCCAGTGGGAGGGGCGCACTAGCGGATGAGCAGTTCTTC. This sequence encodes CASGRGALADEQFF.

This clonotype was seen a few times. The CDR3 DNA reads as TGTGCCACCAGCAGAGATTTGGGACAGGGACTAGCGGGAGCTTTCGGCTCCTACAATGAGCAGTTCTTC. It yields the protein CATSRDLGQGLAGAFGSYNEQFF. J is TRBJ2-1 and V is TRBV15; 14 bases line up with TRBD2. The CDR3 has 23 residues. Germline CDR1 LNHNV, CDR2 YYDKDF (reference sequence). V lost 0 bases, J lost 0 bases, and 16 bases stayed unmatched.